The entry below gives a single T cell receptor (beta chain) sequence along with its context. Its cognate antigen is unknown. The source of the sample is a study of cytomegalovirus exposure and HLA in healthy donors. Study context: Previous work identified roughly 120 million unique TCR beta sequences from 150 million to 200 million T cells. Of all 380 or so donors who were genotyped, about 80% belonged to the Caucasian-associated ancestry cluster.

Primers included in the PCR were 60 Vbeta and 13 Jbeta primers. Profiling relied on immunoSEQ multiplex PCR, and the TCRdb table lists in-frame clones only, not all of them. The table for this sample gives tens of thousands of clones. CDR1 and CDR2 (germline): SGHVS, FNYEAQ. V trimming: 0 bases; J trimming: 3 bases; junction bases outside the gene matches: 1. The CDR3 has 15 residues. Whole-study findings and limits: The authors later found HLA-associated TCR beta chains more clonally expanded than equally common others.

The chain has TRBV7-6 and TRBJ2-7; TRBD2 agrees at 11 bases. The source of this sequence is a female donor in good health and CMV-seronegative. The source material was PBMCs. This chain's CDR3 is CASSLAGTSGYEQYF. The DNA for the CDR3 is TGTGCCAGCAGCTTAGCGGGGACTAGCGGCTACGAGCAGTACTTC.